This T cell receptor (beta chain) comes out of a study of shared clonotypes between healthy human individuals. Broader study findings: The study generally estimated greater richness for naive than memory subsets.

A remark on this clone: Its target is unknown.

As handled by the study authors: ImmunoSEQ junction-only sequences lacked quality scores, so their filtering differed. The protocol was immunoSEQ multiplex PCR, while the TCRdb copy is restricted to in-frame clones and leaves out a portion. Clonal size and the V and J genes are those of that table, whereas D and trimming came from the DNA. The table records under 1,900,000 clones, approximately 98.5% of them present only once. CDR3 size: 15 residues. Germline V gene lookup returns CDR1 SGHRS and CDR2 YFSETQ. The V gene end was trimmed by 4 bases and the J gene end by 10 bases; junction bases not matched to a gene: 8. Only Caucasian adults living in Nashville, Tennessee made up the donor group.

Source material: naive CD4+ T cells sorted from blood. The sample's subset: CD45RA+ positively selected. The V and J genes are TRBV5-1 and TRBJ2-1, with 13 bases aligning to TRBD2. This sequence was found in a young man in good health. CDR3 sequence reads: CASSPGTSGIGEQFF. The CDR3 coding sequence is TGCGCCAGCAGCCCCGGGACTAGCGGGATTGGGGAGCAGTTCTTC. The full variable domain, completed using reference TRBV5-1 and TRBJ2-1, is KAGVTQTPRYLIKTRGQQVTLSCSPISGHRSVSWYQQTPGQGLQFLFEYFSETQRNKGNFPGRFSGRQFSNSRSEMNVSTLELGDSALYLCASSPGTSGIGEQFFGPGTRLTVL.